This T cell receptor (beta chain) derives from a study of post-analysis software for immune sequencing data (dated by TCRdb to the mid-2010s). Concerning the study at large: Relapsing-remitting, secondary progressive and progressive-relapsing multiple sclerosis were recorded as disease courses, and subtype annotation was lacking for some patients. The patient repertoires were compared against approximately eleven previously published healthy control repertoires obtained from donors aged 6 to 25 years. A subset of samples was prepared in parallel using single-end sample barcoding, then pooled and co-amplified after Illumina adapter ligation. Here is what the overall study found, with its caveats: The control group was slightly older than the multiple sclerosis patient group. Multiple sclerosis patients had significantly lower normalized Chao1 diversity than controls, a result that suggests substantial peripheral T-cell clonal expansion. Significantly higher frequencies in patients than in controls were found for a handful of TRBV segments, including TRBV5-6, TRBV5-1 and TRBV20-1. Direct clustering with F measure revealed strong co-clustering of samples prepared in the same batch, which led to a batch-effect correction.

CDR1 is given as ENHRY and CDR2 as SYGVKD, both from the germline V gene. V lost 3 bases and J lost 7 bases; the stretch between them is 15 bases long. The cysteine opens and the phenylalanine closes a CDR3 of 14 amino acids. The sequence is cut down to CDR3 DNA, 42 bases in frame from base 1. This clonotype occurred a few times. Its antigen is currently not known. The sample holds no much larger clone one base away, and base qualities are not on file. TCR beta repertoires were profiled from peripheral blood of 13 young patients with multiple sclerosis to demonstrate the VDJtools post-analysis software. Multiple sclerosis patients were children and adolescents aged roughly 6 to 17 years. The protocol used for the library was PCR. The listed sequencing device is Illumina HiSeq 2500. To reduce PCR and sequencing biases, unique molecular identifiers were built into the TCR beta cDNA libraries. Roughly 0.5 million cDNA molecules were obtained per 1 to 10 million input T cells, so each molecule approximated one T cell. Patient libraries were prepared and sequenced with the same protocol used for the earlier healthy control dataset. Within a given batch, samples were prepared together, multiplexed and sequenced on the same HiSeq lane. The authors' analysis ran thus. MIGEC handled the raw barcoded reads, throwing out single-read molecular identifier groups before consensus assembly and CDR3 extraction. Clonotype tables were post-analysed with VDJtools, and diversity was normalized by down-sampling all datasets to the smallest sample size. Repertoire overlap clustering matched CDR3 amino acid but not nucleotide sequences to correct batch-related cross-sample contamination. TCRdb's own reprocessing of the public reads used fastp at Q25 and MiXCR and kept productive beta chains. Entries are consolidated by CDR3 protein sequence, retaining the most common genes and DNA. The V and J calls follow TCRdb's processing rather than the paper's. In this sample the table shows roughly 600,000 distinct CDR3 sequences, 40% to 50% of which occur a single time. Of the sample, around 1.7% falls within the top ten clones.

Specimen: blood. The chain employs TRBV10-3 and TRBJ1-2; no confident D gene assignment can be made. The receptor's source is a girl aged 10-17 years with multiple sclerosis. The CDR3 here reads CAISDPTSSGGYTF. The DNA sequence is TGTGCCATCAGTGACCCAACGTCCTCCGGTGGCTACACCTTC.